This TCR beta chain was identified in a study of blood T cell repertoires in COVID-19. On the study more broadly: Samples came from the United States, Italy and Spain, spanning acute and convalescent COVID-19. T cells, B-cell-depleted T cells, or PBMCs supplied cDNA or gDNA.

In the source study's methods: Reference gene primer amplification gave nucleated cell count estimates. The method was immunoSEQ multiplex PCR; TCRdb's version includes in-frame clones alone and lacks a portion of them. V, J and clone size reflect that table, while D and trimming were determined from the DNA. The sample contains over 150,000 clones, around 84% of which appear only once. This TCR derives from a man aged 50-59 years with active or convalescent COVID-19. The sample consisted of peripheral blood.

CDR3 residues: CASSQDLAGEYEQYF. CDR3 nucleotide sequence: TGCGCCAGCAGCCAAGATTTGGCGGGAGAGTACGAGCAGTACTTC. The J gene is TRBJ2-7, the V gene TRBV4-3; 7 nucleotides align to TRBD2. The V and J ends lost 0 bases and 4 bases, in that order; junction bases with no gene match: 6. The CDR3 is made up of 15 amino acids. Germline assignment: CDR1 LGHNA and CDR2 YSLEER.